This entry concerns a single TCR beta chain. Repertoires were generated with immunoSEQ multiplex PCR, while TCRdb's copy carries only in-frame clones and drops some. The table records 500,000 to 850,000 clones, over 75% of them present only once. The sample is drawn from a study of shared T cell receptors in the human thymus. The germline V gene has CDR1 LNHNV and CDR2 YYDKDF (reference sequence). Trimming stripped 5 bases from V and 3 bases from J, with 13 bases between. The CDR3 extends over 15 amino acids. The same sample was also studied in work on human thymus T cells. That work states: In corrective heart surgery, resections were taken, and these provided the thymus tissue. Among thymic and blood repertoires, usage of V and J genes appeared biased.

The sequenced sample consisted of thymocytes. The gene calls are TRBV15 and TRBJ1-4, with D perhaps matching TRBD1 (5 bases). This receptor was identified in a boy less than two years old with a congenital heart defect. The CDR3 is CATSWLREANEKLFF. CDR3 sequence (DNA): TGTGCCACCAGCTGGCTCAGGGAGGCTAATGAAAAACTGTTTTTT.